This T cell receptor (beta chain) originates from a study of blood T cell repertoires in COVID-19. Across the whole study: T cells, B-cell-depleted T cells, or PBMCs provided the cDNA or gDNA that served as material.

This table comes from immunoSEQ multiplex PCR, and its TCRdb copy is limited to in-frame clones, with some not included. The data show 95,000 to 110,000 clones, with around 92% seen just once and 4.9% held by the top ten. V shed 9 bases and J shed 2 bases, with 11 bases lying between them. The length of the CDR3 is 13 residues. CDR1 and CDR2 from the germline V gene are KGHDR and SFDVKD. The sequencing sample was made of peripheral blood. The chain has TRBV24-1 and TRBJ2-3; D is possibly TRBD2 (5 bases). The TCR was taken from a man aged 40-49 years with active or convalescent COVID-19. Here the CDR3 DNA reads TGTGCCACCTCCGACGGACTCACAGATACGCAGTATTTT. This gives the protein CATSDGLTDTQYF.